These T cell receptor beta chains were read from a single sample in a study of T cells after yellow fever vaccination. TCRdb reprocessed the 5' RACE reads with MiXCR, giving one entry per CDR3 protein. The sample has 110,000 to 150,000 distinct CDR3 sequences, less than 8.5% seen once. Specimen: CD4+ T cells sorted from PBMCs, collected 10 days after the yellow fever booster vaccination. The receptors here all came from a man aged 25-40 years who received the YFV17D yellow fever vaccine. Each CDR3 is given with its conserved first and last residue. The order of the fields is clone size, J gene, D gene, CDR3 length, V gene, CDR3 protein, CDR3 DNA. The D gene is left open where the match is weak. Only some rows state a clone size, as once, few, many or a class for expanded clones.

size: many; J: TRBJ2-5; D: -; length: 14; V: TRBV11-2; CDR3: CASSLDLGWETQYF; DNA: TGTGCCAGCAGCTTAGATCTGGGGTGGGAGACCCAGTACTTC
size: -; J: TRBJ1-1; D: -; length: 15; V: TRBV19; CDR3: CASSILRGMSTEAFF; DNA: TGTGCCAGTAGTATCCTCAGGGGTATGAGCACTGAAGCTTTCTTT
size: many; J: TRBJ2-1; D: TRBD1; length: 13; V: TRBV9; CDR3: CASSLRQGYEQFF; DNA: TGTGCCAGCAGCCTTAGACAGGGGTATGAGCAGTTCTTC
size: many; J: TRBJ2-1; D: TRBD2; length: 18; V: TRBV5-1; CDR3: CASSAGSSGSFFYNEQFF; DNA: TGCGCCAGCAGCGCTGGGTCTAGCGGGAGTTTCTTCTACAATGAGCAGTTCTTC
size: many; J: TRBJ2-1; D: TRBD2; length: 16; V: TRBV18; CDR3: CASSPSLAGGSNEQFF; DNA: TGTGCCAGCTCACCTTCCCTAGCGGGAGGGTCAAATGAGCAGTTCTTC
size: many; J: TRBJ2-3; D: TRBD2; length: 15; V: TRBV10-2; CDR3: CASSLPSGSTDTQYF; DNA: TGCGCCAGCAGCTTACCTAGCGGGAGCACAGATACGCAGTATTTT
size: many; J: TRBJ1-2; D: TRBD1; length: 13; V: TRBV7-9; CDR3: CASSLETGAGYTF; DNA: TGTGCCAGCAGCTTAGAGACAGGGGCTGGCTACACCTTC
size: many; J: TRBJ2-7; D: TRBD1; length: 14; V: TRBV12-3/TRBV12-4; CDR3: CASDAGTGTYEQYF; DNA: TGTGCCAGCGACGCCGGGACAGGGACCTACGAGCAGTACTTC
size: many; J: TRBJ2-1; D: -; length: 17; V: TRBV5-6; CDR3: CASSRNFPGQHNHEQFF; DNA: TGTGCCAGCAGCAGAAATTTCCCGGGACAACACAACCATGAGCAGTTCTTC
size: many; J: TRBJ1-2; D: -; length: 13; V: TRBV4-3; CDR3: CASSQGEGVGYTF; DNA: TGCGCCAGCAGCCAAGGGGAGGGGGTCGGCTACACCTTC
size: many; J: TRBJ2-1; D: -; length: 16; V: TRBV10-2; CDR3: CASSVVGGSGTNEQFF; DNA: TGCGCCAGCAGTGTGGTCGGGGGGAGCGGGACAAATGAGCAGTTCTTC
size: many; J: TRBJ2-7; D: -; length: 14; V: TRBV7-2; CDR3: CASSLMSAPAEQYF; DNA: TGTGCCAGCAGCTTAATGTCAGCCCCCGCCGAGCAGTACTTC
size: many; J: TRBJ2-2; D: -; length: 14; V: TRBV10-3; CDR3: CAIRDTSNTGELFF; DNA: TGTGCCATCAGGGACACCTCGAACACCGGGGAGCTGTTTTTT
size: many; J: TRBJ2-7; D: -; length: 15; V: TRBV5-1; CDR3: CASRTSGAPSYEQYF; DNA: TGCGCCAGCAGGACGAGCGGAGCACCCTCCTACGAGCAGTACTTC
size: many; J: TRBJ2-1; D: TRBD2; length: 15; V: TRBV7-6; CDR3: CASSPSGFGSNEQFF; DNA: TGTGCCAGCAGCCCTAGCGGGTTCGGATCCAATGAGCAGTTCTTC
size: many; J: TRBJ1-3; D: -; length: 17; V: TRBV30; CDR3: CAWTYPSAGYGGNTIYF; DNA: TGTGCCTGGACGTACCCCTCAGCGGGGTACGGTGGAAACACCATATATTTT
size: many; J: TRBJ2-5; D: -; length: 12; V: TRBV20-1; CDR3: CSAAPRGETQYF; DNA: TGCAGTGCCGCCCCGCGGGGAGAGACCCAGTACTTC
size: few; J: TRBJ1-2; D: -; length: 16; V: TRBV6-1; CDR3: CASWTVGAKVNYGYTF; DNA: TGTGCCAGCTGGACCGTGGGGGCCAAAGTAAACTATGGCTACACCTTC
size: many; J: TRBJ2-4; D: -; length: 13; V: TRBV2; CDR3: CASSLGSKNIQYF; DNA: TGTGCCAGCAGTCTAGGTTCCAAAAACATTCAGTACTTC
size: many; J: TRBJ2-7; D: TRBD2; length: 14; V: TRBV12-3/TRBV12-4; CDR3: CASSLGGRSFEQYF; DNA: TGTGCCAGCAGTTTGGGCGGGAGAAGTTTCGAGCAGTACTTC
size: many; J: TRBJ2-1; D: -; length: 16; V: TRBV12-3/TRBV12-4; CDR3: CASSLESRGSYNEQFF; DNA: TGTGCCAGCAGTTTAGAGAGCAGGGGCTCCTACAATGAGCAGTTCTTC
size: many; J: TRBJ1-1; D: -; length: 16; V: TRBV4-2; CDR3: CASSQDFGGRRTEAFF; DNA: TGTGCCAGCAGCCAAGATTTTGGGGGGCGCAGGACTGAAGCTTTCTTT
size: many; J: TRBJ2-7; D: -; length: 11; V: TRBV12-3/TRBV12-4; CDR3: CASTEYGEQYF; DNA: TGTGCCAGCACTGAATATGGAGAGCAGTACTTC
size: many; J: TRBJ2-1; D: TRBD2; length: 16; V: TRBV20-1; CDR3: CSARAPSGGPQREQFF; DNA: TGCAGTGCTAGAGCTCCTAGCGGGGGGCCTCAGAGAGAGCAGTTCTTC
size: few; J: TRBJ1-2; D: -; length: 12; V: TRBV24-1; CDR3: CATSDFRDGYTF; DNA: TGTGCCACCAGTGATTTCCGAGATGGCTACACCTTC
size: many; J: TRBJ1-2; D: -; length: 13; V: TRBV20-1; CDR3: CSAADRRTYGYTF; DNA: TGCAGTGCCGCCGACAGGAGAACTTATGGCTACACCTTC
size: many; J: TRBJ2-1; D: TRBD2; length: 15; V: TRBV12-3/TRBV12-4; CDR3: CASSPPGLAHYEQFF; DNA: TGTGCCAGCAGTCCTCCGGGACTAGCTCATTATGAGCAGTTCTTC
size: many; J: TRBJ2-6; D: -; length: 17; V: TRBV12-3/TRBV12-4; CDR3: CASSLSGIITGANVLTF; DNA: TGTGCCAGCAGTTTGTCAGGCATTATAACTGGGGCCAACGTCCTGACTTTC
size: many; J: TRBJ1-1; D: -; length: 14; V: TRBV6-5; CDR3: CASSRRQRNTEAFF; DNA: TGTGCCAGCAGCCGCAGACAGCGGAACACTGAAGCTTTCTTT
size: few; J: TRBJ2-1; D: -; length: 15; V: TRBV23-1; CDR3: CASKGGISPCGEQFF; DNA: TGCGCCAGCAAAGGGGGGATCAGTCCCTGCGGTGAGCAGTTCTTC
size: many; J: TRBJ1-4; D: -; length: 15; V: TRBV20-1; CDR3: CSAARGGATNEKLFF; DNA: TGCAGTGCTGCCCGTGGGGGGGCGACTAATGAAAAACTGTTTTTT
size: few; J: TRBJ2-2; D: TRBD2; length: 16; V: TRBV10-2; CDR3: CASSLRAGGLDGELFF; DNA: TGCGCCAGCAGCCTCCGCGCGGGGGGCCTTGACGGGGAGCTGTTTTTT
size: many; J: TRBJ2-3; D: TRBD2; length: 14; V: TRBV28; CDR3: CASSSGGVIDTQYF; DNA: TGTGCCAGCAGTTCGGGGGGAGTTATAGATACGCAGTATTTT
size: -; J: TRBJ1-5; D: TRBD1; length: 18; V: TRBV11-3; CDR3: CASSLGGQGWGPNQPQHF; DNA: TGTGCCAGCAGCTTAGGGGGACAGGGATGGGGACCGAATCAGCCCCAGCATTTT
size: many; J: TRBJ2-4; D: -; length: 15; V: TRBV25-1; CDR3: CASSESAIAKNIQYF; DNA: TGTGCCAGCAGTGAATCGGCTATAGCCAAAAACATTCAGTACTTC
size: many; J: TRBJ2-2; D: TRBD2; length: 17; V: TRBV14; CDR3: CASSQVTSASLHGELFF; DNA: TGTGCCAGCAGCCAAGTGACTAGCGCCTCACTCCACGGGGAGCTGTTTTTT
size: many; J: TRBJ2-1; D: -; length: 11; V: TRBV12-3/TRBV12-4; CDR3: CASSEYNEQFF; DNA: TGTGCCAGCAGTGAGTACAATGAGCAGTTCTTC
size: many; J: TRBJ2-5; D: -; length: 14; V: TRBV14; CDR3: CASSQTPGPGTQYF; DNA: TGTGCCAGCAGCCAAACCCCGGGGCCAGGGACCCAGTACTTC
size: many; J: TRBJ2-7; D: -; length: 12; V: TRBV2; CDR3: CASRGPSYEQYF; DNA: TGTGCCAGCAGGGGACCTTCCTACGAGCAGTACTTC
size: many; J: TRBJ2-7; D: TRBD2; length: 15; V: TRBV5-1; CDR3: CASSLNPGLVGEQYF; DNA: TGCGCCAGCAGCTTGAACCCGGGACTAGTGGGGGAGCAGTACTTC
size: many; J: TRBJ2-3; D: -; length: 14; V: TRBV12-3/TRBV12-4; CDR3: CASSLAYRADTQYF; DNA: TGTGCCAGCAGTTTAGCCTATCGCGCAGATACGCAGTATTTT
size: -; J: TRBJ1-5; D: TRBD1; length: 14; V: TRBV18; CDR3: CASSPGQVNQPQHF; DNA: TGTGCCAGCTCACCGGGACAGGTCAATCAGCCCCAGCATTTT
size: many; J: TRBJ2-7; D: TRBD1; length: 13; V: TRBV6-5; CDR3: CARSGTGAYEQYF; DNA: TGTGCCCGCTCGGGGACAGGGGCCTACGAGCAGTACTTC
size: many; J: TRBJ2-1; D: TRBD2; length: 16; V: TRBV15; CDR3: CATSRLASGTHNEQFF; DNA: TGTGCCACCAGCAGACTCGCTAGCGGGACACACAATGAGCAGTTCTTC
size: many; J: TRBJ2-2; D: -; length: 22; V: TRBV4-2; CDR3: CASSQWIPQTLLELPNTGELFF; DNA: TGTGCCAGCAGCCAGTGGATTCCACAGACGCTCCTTGAGTTGCCGAACACCGGGGAGCTGTTTTTT
size: -; J: TRBJ2-7; D: -; length: 13; V: TRBV30; CDR3: CAWSVQEDYEQYF; DNA: TGTGCCTGGAGTGTTCAAGAAGACTACGAGCAGTACTTC
size: many; J: TRBJ2-3; D: -; length: 17; V: TRBV10-3; CDR3: CAISESQGISGTDTQYF; DNA: TGTGCCATCAGTGAGTCTCAGGGAATCTCCGGCACAGATACGCAGTATTTT
size: many; J: TRBJ2-7; D: TRBD1; length: 13; V: TRBV19; CDR3: CASRGTATYEQYF; DNA: TGTGCCAGTAGAGGGACAGCAACCTACGAGCAGTACTTC
size: many; J: TRBJ2-7; D: -; length: 14; V: TRBV7-8; CDR3: CASSLLASSYEQYF; DNA: TGTGCCAGCAGCTTATTGGCGAGCTCCTACGAGCAGTACTTC
size: many; J: TRBJ2-1; D: -; length: 15; V: TRBV20-1; CDR3: CSASPPKKSDAEQFF; DNA: TGCAGTGCTAGCCCGCCAAAGAAGAGCGACGCTGAGCAGTTCTTC
size: many; J: TRBJ1-5; D: -; length: 14; V: TRBV4-3; CDR3: CASSQDLGNQPQHF; DNA: TGCGCCAGCAGCCAAGATCTGGGAAATCAGCCCCAGCATTTT
size: many; J: TRBJ2-7; D: -; length: 13; V: TRBV7-2; CDR3: CASSQQSSYEQYF; DNA: TGTGCCAGCAGCCAACAGTCATCCTACGAGCAGTACTTC